These 16 T cell receptor beta chains originate from one sample sequenced in a study of blood T cells in healthy people across ages. Together with a sample-barcoded 5' primer, a J-beta primer mix was included in a second PCR lasting about 6 to 12 cycles. TCRdb called the 5' RACE reads again in MiXCR, with one record for every CDR3 protein. This table has around 990,000 distinct CDR3 sequences, around 25% appearing once. The data were also submitted as part of a second study, on T cells of mothers and their children.

Material: blood. Every receptor here comes from a girl aged 2 to 10 in good health.

This clonotype occurred a few times. The CDR3 DNA is TGTGCCAGCAGGGCGGAGGTTTCGGACCCAAGGGGGGAGACCCAGTACTTC. Amino acids: CASRAEVSDPRGETQYF. This chain uses TRBV12-3 or TRBV12-4 with TRBJ2-5; tentatively, D is TRBD1 (6 bases). Trimming left V 6 bases short and J 5 bases short, with 25 bases between. The CDR3 consists of 17 residues.

The V gene is TRBV29-1, the J gene TRBJ1-1; no reliable D call. Trimming took 6 bases from V and 0 from J, leaving 11 bases between them. This CDR3 is 13 amino acids long. The germline CDR1 and CDR2 sequences are SQVTM and ANQGSEA. CDR3 in amino acids: CSVQTDMNTEAFF. The CDR3 DNA sequence: TGCAGCGTGCAGACGGATATGAACACTGAAGCTTTCTTT.

This clonotype has a handful of counts. CDR3 sequence (DNA): TGCAGCGTTGAAACGGGGCAGGGGAACACTGAAGCTTTCTTT. Protein product: CSVETGQGNTEAFF. The V and J genes are TRBV29-1 and TRBJ1-1, with a possible D match to TRBD1 (5 bases). CDR1 is SQVTM, CDR2 ANQGSEA, per germline. V was clipped by 2 bases and J by 1 base, with 11 bases between them. This CDR3 spans 14 amino acids.

The gene calls are TRBV15 and TRBJ2-1, with a possible D match to TRBD1 (6 bases). The J call is in doubt because the DNA end fits TRBJ2-7 better. Germline CDR1 and CDR2: LNHNV and YYDKDF (reference sequence). CDR3 length: 17 amino acids. The CDR3 DNA reads TGTGCCACCAGCAGAGATTCTTCCGGACAGCGATCCTACGAGCAGTACTTC. Residues: CATSRDSSGQRSYEQYF.

This rearrangement joins TRBV29-1 to TRBJ2-1, with D unresolved. Trimming cost V 7 bases and J 0 bases, with 10 bases left between them. Germline CDR1 SQVTM, CDR2 ANQGSEA. This CDR3 comprises 13 residues. The CDR3 spells CSATSSSYNEQFF. The CDR3 DNA follows: TGCAGCGCAACTTCAAGCTCCTACAATGAGCAGTTCTTC.

This clonotype has just a few counts. The germline gene is not matched at one end of the junction; a read error may be the cause. The chain couples TRBV4-1 to TRBJ2-7; 8 bases map to TRBD1. CDR3 length equals 15 residues. Germline assignment: CDR1 MGHRA and CDR2 YSYEKL. Here the CDR3 reads CANSVTGTGVYEQYF. The CDR3 DNA sequence: TGCGCCAACAGCGTTACCGGGACAGGAGTCTACGAGCAGTACTTC.

This clonotype appeared a few times. The chain couples TRBV7-9 to TRBJ1-2; no firm D call. CDR3 length: 14 amino acids. Germline values: CDR1 SEHNR, CDR2 FQNEAQ (reference sequence). V lost 0 bases, J lost 8 bases, and 13 bases lay in between. This chain's CDR3 is CASSLATPGRGYTF. The CDR3 DNA follows: TGTGCCAGCAGCTTAGCGACCCCCGGGAGAGGCTACACCTTC. Full variable domain (rest looked up from reference TRBV7-9 and TRBJ1-2): DTGVSQNPRHKITKRGQNVTFRCDPISEHNRLYWYRQTLGQGPEFLTYFQNEAQLEKSRLLSDRFSAERPKGSFSTLEIQRTEQGDSAMYLCASSLATPGRGYTFGSGTRLTVV.

The V call is TRBV15, the J call TRBJ1-1, with 7 bases fitting TRBD1. CDR1 and CDR2 from the germline V gene are LNHNV and YYDKDF (reference sequence). The V and J ends lost 3 bases and 7 bases, in that order; junction bases with no gene match: 2. CDR3 size: 12 residues. The chain's CDR3 is CATSSDRVEAFF. The CDR3, as DNA: TGTGCCACCAGCAGCGACAGGGTTGAAGCTTTCTTT.

This clonotype has a handful of counts. This chain links TRBV20-1 with TRBJ2-5; D is possibly TRBD1 (5 bases). V dropped 2 bases and J dropped 3 bases, with 10 bases sitting between them. The length of the CDR3 is 13 residues. Germline CDR1 and CDR2: DFQATT and SNEGSKA (reference sequence). DNA of the CDR3: TGCAGTGCTAGAATTCAGGGCGAAGAGACCCAGTACTTC. It translates to CSARIQGEETQYF.

The CDR3 loop reads CASSPQGLATTDTQYF. The CDR3 DNA sequence: TGTGCCAGCAGCCCCCAGGGACTAGCAACCACAGATACGCAGTATTTT. This chain connects TRBV7-9 to TRBJ2-3, with 9 bases aligning to TRBD2. Germline loops: CDR1 SEHNR, CDR2 FQNEAQ (reference sequence). Trimming took 5 bases from V and 2 from J; bases not matched to a gene: 8. This CDR3 has 16 residues.

Only a few counts were recorded for this clonotype. V and J are TRBV29-1 and TRBJ1-1, with a tentative D call TRBD1 (5 bases). Trimming removed 4 bases from V and 1 base from J, with 10 bases in between. From germline, CDR1 is SQVTM and CDR2 ANQGSEA. The CDR3 length is 13 residues. As DNA, the CDR3 is TGCAGCGTTGGGGGCAGGTCGAACACTGAAGCTTTCTTT. It is translated as CSVGGRSNTEAFF.

This clonotype was recorded a few times. V gene TRBV5-1 combines with J gene TRBJ1-2, with D unresolved. Between the trimmed V and J ends, which lost 3 bases and 5 bases, there was a span of 11 bases. The length of the CDR3 is 13 residues. From germline, CDR1 is SGHRS and CDR2 YFSETQ. For the CDR3, the DNA is TGCGCCAGCAGCTACGGACGCGTGTATGGCTACACCTTC. Protein sequence: CASSYGRVYGYTF.

The chain uses TRBV7-2 and TRBJ2-3; 8 bases align to TRBD2. The CDR3 extends over 14 amino acids. Germline loops: CDR1 SGHTA, CDR2 FQGNSA. V trimming: 4 bases; J trimming: 6 bases; junction bases outside the gene matches: 6. As DNA, the CDR3 is TGTGCCAGCAGCTCCCTGCGGGGGGCCGATACGCAGTATTTT. Protein product: CASSSLRGADTQYF.

This chain links TRBV11-1 with TRBJ2-3; the D is unclear. The CDR3 loop spans 15 amino acids. Trimming cost V 5 bases and J 2 bases, with 14 bases left between them. CDR1 SGHAT and CDR2 FQDESV come from the germline V gene (reference sequence). The CDR3 coding sequence is TGTGCCAGCAGCATCGGAAGAGCAATCACAGATACGCAGTATTTT. It is translated as CASSIGRAITDTQYF.

This clonotype was observed a handful of times. The V gene is TRBV7-9, the J gene TRBJ1-2; tentatively, D is TRBD1 (5 bases). Germline-derived CDR1 and CDR2 are SEHNR and FQNEAQ (reference sequence). With 3 bases removed from V and 5 bases from J, the gap between germline ends came to 16 bases. The CDR3 consists of 15 residues. The CDR3, as DNA: TGTGCCAGCAGCTTCCCCCGGGAGGGGCTATATGGCTACACCTTC. Its protein is CASSFPREGLYGYTF.

Only a few counts were recorded for this clonotype. This sequence joins TRBV7-9 and TRBJ1-1; no clear D gene. CDR3 size: 13 residues. The germline V gene encodes CDR1 SEHNR and CDR2 FQNEAQ (reference sequence). V was pared by 3 bases and J by 4 bases, with 9 bases between. CDR3 sequence: CASSLLVGTEAFF. CDR3 sequence (DNA): TGTGCCAGCAGCTTGTTGGTGGGCACTGAAGCTTTCTTT.